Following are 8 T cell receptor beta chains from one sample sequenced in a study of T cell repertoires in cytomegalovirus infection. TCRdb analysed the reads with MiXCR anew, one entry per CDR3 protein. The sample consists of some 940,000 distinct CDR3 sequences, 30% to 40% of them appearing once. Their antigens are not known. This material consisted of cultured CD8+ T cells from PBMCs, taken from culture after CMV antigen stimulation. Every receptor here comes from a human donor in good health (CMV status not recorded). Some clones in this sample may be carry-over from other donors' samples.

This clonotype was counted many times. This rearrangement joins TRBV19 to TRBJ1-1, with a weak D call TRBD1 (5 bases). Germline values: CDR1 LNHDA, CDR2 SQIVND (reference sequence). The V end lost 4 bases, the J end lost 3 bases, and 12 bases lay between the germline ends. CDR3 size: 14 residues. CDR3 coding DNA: TGTGCCAGTAGTAACCCACGACAGCACACTGAAGCTTTCTTT. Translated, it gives CASSNPRQHTEAFF. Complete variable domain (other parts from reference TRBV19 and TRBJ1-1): DGGITQSPKYLFRKEGQNVTLSCEQNLNHDAMYWYRQDPGQGLRLIYYSQIVNDFQKGDIAEGYSVSREKKESFPLTVTSAQKNPTAFYLCASSNPRQHTEAFFGQGTRLTVV.

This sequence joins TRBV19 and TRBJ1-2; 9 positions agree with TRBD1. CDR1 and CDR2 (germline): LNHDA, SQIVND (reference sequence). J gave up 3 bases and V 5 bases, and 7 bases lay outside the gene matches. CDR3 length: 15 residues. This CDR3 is CASSPPTGGYYGYTF. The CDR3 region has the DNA TGTGCCAGTAGTCCCCCGACAGGGGGATACTATGGCTACACCTTC.

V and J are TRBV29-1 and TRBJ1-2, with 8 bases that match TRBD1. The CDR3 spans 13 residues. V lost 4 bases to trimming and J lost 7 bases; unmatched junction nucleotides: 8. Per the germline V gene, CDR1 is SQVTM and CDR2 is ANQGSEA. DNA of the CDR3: TGCAGCGTTGTCCCAGGGGGCGTGCCTGGCTACACCTTC. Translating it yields CSVVPGGVPGYTF.

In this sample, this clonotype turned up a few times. This CDR3 reads CASSAPPYSYEQYV. The CDR3 coding sequence is TGTGCCAGCAGCGCTCCGCCCTATAGTTACGAGCAGTACGTC. The genes are TRBV6-2 or TRBV6-3 and TRBJ2-7, with D uncertain. Germline loops: CDR1 MNHEY, CDR2 SVGEGT. This CDR3 is built from 14 residues. Trimming removed 6 bases at V and 4 bases at J, with 16 bases between.

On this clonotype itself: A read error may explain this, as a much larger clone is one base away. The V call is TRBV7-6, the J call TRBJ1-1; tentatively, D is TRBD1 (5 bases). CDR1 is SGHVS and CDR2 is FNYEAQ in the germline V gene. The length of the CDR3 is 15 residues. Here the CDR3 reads CANSSPGRARPEAFF. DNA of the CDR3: TGTGCCAACAGCTCTCCGGGACGGGCGAGACCTGAAGCTTTCTTT.

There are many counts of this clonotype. CDR3 region: CASSSTGLVQETQYF. CDR3 sequence (DNA): TGTGCCAGCAGCTCGACAGGGCTCGTACAAGAGACCCAGTACTTC. The rearrangement uses TRBV7-9 and TRBJ2-5, with TRBD1 matching 7 bases. After removal of 4 bases from V and 2 bases from J, the junction contained 7 bases not matched to a gene. The CDR3 consists of 15 residues. Germline V gene data show CDR1 as SEHNR and CDR2 as FQNEAQ (reference sequence).

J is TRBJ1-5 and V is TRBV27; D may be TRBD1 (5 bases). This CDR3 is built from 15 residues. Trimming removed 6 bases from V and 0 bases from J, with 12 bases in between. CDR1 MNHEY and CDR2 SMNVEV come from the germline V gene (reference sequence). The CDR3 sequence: CASSPRGSSNQPQHF. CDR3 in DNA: TGTGCCAGCAGCCCACGGGGGTCTAGCAATCAGCCCCAGCATTTT.

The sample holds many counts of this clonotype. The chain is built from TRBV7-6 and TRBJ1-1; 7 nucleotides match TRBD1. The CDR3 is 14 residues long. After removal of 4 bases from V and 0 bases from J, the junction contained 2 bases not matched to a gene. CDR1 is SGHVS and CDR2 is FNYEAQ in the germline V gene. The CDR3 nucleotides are TGTGCCAGCAGCTCTGGGACAGTGAACACTGAAGCTTTCTTT. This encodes CASSSGTVNTEAFF.